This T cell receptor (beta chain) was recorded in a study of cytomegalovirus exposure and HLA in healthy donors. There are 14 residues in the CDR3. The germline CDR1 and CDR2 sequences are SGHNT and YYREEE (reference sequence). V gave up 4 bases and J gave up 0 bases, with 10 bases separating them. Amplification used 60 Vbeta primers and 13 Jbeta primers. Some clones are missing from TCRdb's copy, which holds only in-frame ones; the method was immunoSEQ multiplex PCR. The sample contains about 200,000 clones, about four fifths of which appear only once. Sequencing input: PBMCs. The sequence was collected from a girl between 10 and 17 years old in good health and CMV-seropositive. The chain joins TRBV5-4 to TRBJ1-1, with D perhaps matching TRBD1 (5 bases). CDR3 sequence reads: CASSAGTVNTEAFF. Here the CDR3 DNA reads TGTGCCAGCAGCGCGGGGACGGTGAACACTGAAGCTTTCTTT. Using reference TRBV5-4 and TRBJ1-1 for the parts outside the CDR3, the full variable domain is ETGVTQSPTHLIKTRGQQVTLRCSSQSGHNTVSWYQQALGQGPQFIFQYYREEENGRGNFPPRFSGLQFPNYSSELNVNALELDDSALYLCASSAGTVNTEAFFGQGTRLTVV.